The rows below give T cell receptor beta chains drawn from one sample of a study of CD8 T cells in ankylosing spondylitis. TCRdb re-called the 5' RACE reads through MiXCR, storing one row per CDR3 protein. The sample has 200,000 to 250,000 distinct CDR3 sequences, around 19% seen once. Sequencing used blood, either unsorted or a sorted T cell fraction (not recorded which). These receptors originate from a male donor with ankylosing spondylitis. The CDR3 runs from the conserved cysteine through the conserved F or W. A D gene is named only where the DNA matches it firmly. A clone size is listed for some rows: how often the clone was seen (once, few, many), or a class if it is expanded.

J	D	V	size	CDR3	DNA
TRBJ2-7	NA	TRBV4-1	NA	CASSQDGDRTYEQYF	TGCGCCAGCAGCCAAGATGGTGACCGAACCTACGAGCAGTACTTC
TRBJ2-3	NA	TRBV27	NA	CASSLLGESTDTQYF	TGTGCCAGCAGTTTATTGGGGGAGAGCACAGATACGCAGTATTTT
TRBJ2-7	TRBD1	TRBV29-1	many	CSVPAGTGVYEQYF	TGCAGCGTCCCGGCCGGGACAGGGGTCTACGAGCAGTACTTC
TRBJ1-1	TRBD1	TRBV28	NA	CASSLWDRGDTEAFF	TGTGCCAGCAGTTTATGGGACAGGGGCGACACTGAAGCTTTCTTT
TRBJ2-3	TRBD2	TRBV27	few	CASSPPGLAESTDTQYF	TGTGCCAGCAGTCCACCGGGACTAGCGGAGAGCACAGATACGCAGTATTTT
TRBJ2-3	NA	TRBV4-1	few	CASSQDVPLKDTQYF	TGCGCCAGCAGCCAAGATGTGCCCCTTAAAGATACGCAGTATTTT
TRBJ2-3	TRBD2	TRBV5-6	NA	CASSWLAGVGTDTQYF	TGTGCCAGCAGTTGGCTAGCGGGAGTAGGCACAGATACGCAGTATTTT
TRBJ2-1	TRBD2	TRBV9	NA	CASSVEARGVYNEQFF	TGTGCCAGCAGCGTAGAAGCGCGGGGGGTATACAATGAGCAGTTCTTC
TRBJ1-3	NA	TRBV27	NA	CASRDRDGNTIYF	TGTGCCAGCAGAGACAGAGATGGAAACACCATATATTTT
TRBJ2-1	TRBD2	TRBV28	few	CASSLGTSGVNEQFF	TGTGCCAGCAGTTTAGGGACTAGCGGGGTCAATGAGCAGTTCTTC
TRBJ1-1	NA	TRBV7-6	few	CASSLDPRTEAFF	TGTGCCAGCAGCTTGGATCCCCGGACTGAAGCTTTCTTT
TRBJ2-7	TRBD2	TRBV9	NA	CASSVDAGGYEQYF	TGTGCCAGCAGCGTAGACGCGGGGGGGTACGAGCAGTACTTC
TRBJ2-5	NA	TRBV5-1	NA	CASSLRGAGETQYF	TGCGCCAGCAGCTTGCGGGGGGCTGGGGAGACCCAGTACTTC
TRBJ1-2	NA	TRBV7-8	NA	CASSLEGRRGGSYGYTF	TGTGCCAGCAGCTTAGAGGGACGAAGAGGGGGTAGTTATGGCTACACCTTC
TRBJ2-7	NA	TRBV20-1	NA	CSATGTESYEQYF	TGCAGTGCAACCGGGACCGAGTCCTACGAGCAGTACTTC
TRBJ2-5	TRBD2	TRBV20-1	NA	CSAETSGRVWETQYF	TGCAGTGCCGAAACTAGCGGGAGGGTGTGGGAGACCCAGTACTTC